This TCR beta chain was found in a study of T cell changes during pregnancy in multiple sclerosis (dated 2019 in TCRdb). With respect to the entire study: The study looked at changes in the T cell repertoire across pregnancy in women with multiple sclerosis.

The CDR3 measures 13 amino acids from cysteine to phenylalanine. Of all the DNA, just the CDR3 is kept, 39 bases in frame from base 1. Via the germline V gene, CDR1 is WSHSY and CDR2 SAAADI. V is pared back by 8 bases and J by 3 bases, with 14 bases lying between the germline termini. This clone appeared a few times. The specificity of this receptor is unknown. Nothing much larger sits one base from this clone, and base qualities are not available. Preparation of the library involved the immunoSEQ multiplex PCR assay. Not all clones reach the TCRdb copy of this immuneACCESS table, which keeps in-frame sequences only. Checked studies attribute under half of the gap to unresolved V genes and leave the rest unexplained. Here the sample has tens of thousands of clones; roughly 90% occur a single time. Of the sample, 1.4% to 1.5% falls within the top ten clones.

This material consisted of peripheral blood, taken in the first trimester of pregnancy. This chain joins TRBV10-2 to TRBJ2-7; possibly the D gene is TRBD2, per 5 matching bases. This TCR was sampled from a female donor in good health, enrolled as a control in a pregnancy study. The DNA is as follows: TGCGCCAGCTCGGTCGGGATGGACTACGAGCAGTACTTC. Its protein is CASSVGMDYEQYF.